The entry that follows covers one T cell receptor (beta chain) sequence. Its target is not known. Next came a second PCR, run for about 7 to 12 cycles, which used a sample-barcoded 5' primer along with a J-beta primer mix. TCRdb reprocessed the 5' RACE reads with MiXCR, giving one entry per CDR3 protein. The table lists about 830,000 distinct CDR3 sequences, around 68% of them singletons. The CDR3 has 12 residues. Germline CDR1 is DFQATT and CDR2 is SNEGSKA (reference sequence). The V gene end was trimmed by 6 bases and the J gene end by 10 bases; junction bases not matched to a gene: 7. The sample originates from a study of blood T cells in healthy people across ages. Study results and caveats: In these data, TCR beta diversity tracked strongly with naive T cell percentage. Unsorted PBMC material precluded a definitive naive versus antigen-experienced comparison. Whereas aged donors had fewer naive CD4+ cells, long-lived donors had more of them and higher diversity.

The TCR comes from a young man in good health. The chain carries TRBV20-1 and TRBJ2-1; 9 nucleotides match TRBD1. The sample taken for sequencing was blood. In DNA form, the CDR3 reads TGCAGTGCAACCGGGACAGGGTACGAGCAGTTCTTC. Protein: CSATGTGYEQFF.